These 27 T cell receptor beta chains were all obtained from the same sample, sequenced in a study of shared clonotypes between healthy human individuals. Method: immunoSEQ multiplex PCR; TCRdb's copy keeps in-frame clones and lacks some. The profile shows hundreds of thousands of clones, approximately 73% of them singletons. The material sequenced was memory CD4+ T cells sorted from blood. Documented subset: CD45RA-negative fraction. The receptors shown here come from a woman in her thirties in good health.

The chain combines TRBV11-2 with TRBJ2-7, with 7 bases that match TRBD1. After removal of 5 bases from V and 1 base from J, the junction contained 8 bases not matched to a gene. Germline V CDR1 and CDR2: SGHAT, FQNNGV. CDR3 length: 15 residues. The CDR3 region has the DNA TGTGCCAGCAGCCGGGGACAGACCTCTTCCTACGAGCAGTACTTC. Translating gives CASSRGQTSSYEQYF.

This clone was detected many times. The CDR3 spells CASTELSGGTDTQYF. In DNA form, the CDR3 reads TGTGCCAGCACCGAACTGAGCGGGGGCACAGATACGCAGTATTTT. V is TRBV27 and J is TRBJ2-3, with TRBD2 identical over 7 bases. Germline V lookup: CDR1 MNHEY, CDR2 SMNVEV (reference sequence). Trimming at V came to 7 bases and at J to 1 base, leaving 8 bases not matched to a gene. The CDR3 is 15 residues long.

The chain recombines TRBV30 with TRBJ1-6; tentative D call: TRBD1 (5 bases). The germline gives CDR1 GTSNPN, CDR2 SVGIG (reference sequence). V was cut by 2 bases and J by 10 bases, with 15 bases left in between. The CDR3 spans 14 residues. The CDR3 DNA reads TGTGCCTGGAGTCCCGTCGGGGCGCGCTCACCCCTCCACTTT. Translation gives CAWSPVGARSPLHF.

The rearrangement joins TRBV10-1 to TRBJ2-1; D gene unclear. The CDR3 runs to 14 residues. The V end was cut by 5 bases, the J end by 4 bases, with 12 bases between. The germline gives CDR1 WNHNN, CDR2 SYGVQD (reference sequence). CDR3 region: CASSLGSRYNEQFF. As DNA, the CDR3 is TGCGCCAGCAGTCTAGGGTCGCGGTACAATGAGCAGTTCTTC.

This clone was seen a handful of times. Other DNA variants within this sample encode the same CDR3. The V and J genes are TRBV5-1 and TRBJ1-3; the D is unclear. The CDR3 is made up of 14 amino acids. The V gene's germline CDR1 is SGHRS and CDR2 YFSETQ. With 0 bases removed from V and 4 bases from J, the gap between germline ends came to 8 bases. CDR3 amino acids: CASSLGVDGNTIYF. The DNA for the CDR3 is TGCGCCAGCAGCTTGGGGGTGGACGGAAACACCATATATTTT.

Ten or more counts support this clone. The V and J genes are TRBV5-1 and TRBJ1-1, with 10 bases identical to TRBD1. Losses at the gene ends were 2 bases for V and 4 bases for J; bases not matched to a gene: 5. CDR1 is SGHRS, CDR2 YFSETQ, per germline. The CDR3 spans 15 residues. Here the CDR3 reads CASSFGTGEGTEAFF. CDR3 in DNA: TGCGCCAGCAGCTTCGGGACAGGGGAGGGCACTGAAGCTTTCTTT.

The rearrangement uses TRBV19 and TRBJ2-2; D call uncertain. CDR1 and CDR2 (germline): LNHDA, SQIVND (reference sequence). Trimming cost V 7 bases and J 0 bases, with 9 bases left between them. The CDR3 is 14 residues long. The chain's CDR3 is CASMVRANTGELFF. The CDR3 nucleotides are TGTGCCAGTATGGTCCGAGCGAACACCGGGGAGCTGTTTTTT.

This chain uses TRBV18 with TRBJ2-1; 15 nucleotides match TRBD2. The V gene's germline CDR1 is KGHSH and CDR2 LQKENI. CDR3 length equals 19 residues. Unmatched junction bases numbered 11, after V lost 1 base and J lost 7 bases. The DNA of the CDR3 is TGTGCCAGCTCACCACGCCTGAAGGGACTAGCGGGAGGATCGAATGAGCAGTTCTTC. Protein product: CASSPRLKGLAGGSNEQFF.

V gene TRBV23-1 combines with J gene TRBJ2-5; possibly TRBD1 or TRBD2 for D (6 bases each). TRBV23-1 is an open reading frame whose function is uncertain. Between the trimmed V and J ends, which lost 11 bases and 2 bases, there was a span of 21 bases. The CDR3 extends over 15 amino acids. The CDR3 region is CAEYHGGDRQETQYF. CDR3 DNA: TGCGCCGAATATCACGGGGGCGATCGACAAGAGACCCAGTACTTC.

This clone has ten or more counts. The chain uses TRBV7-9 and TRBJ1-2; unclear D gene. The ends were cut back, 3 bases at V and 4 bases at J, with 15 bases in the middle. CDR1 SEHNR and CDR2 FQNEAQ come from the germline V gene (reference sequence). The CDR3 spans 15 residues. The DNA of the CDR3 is TGTGCCAGCAGCTTGGGTGCCCGGGCCTCCTATGGCTACACCTTC. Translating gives CASSLGARASYGYTF. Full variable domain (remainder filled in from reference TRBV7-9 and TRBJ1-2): DTGVSQNPRHKITKRGQNVTFRCDPISEHNRLYWYRQTLGQGPEFLTYFQNEAQLEKSRLLSDRFSAERPKGSFSTLEIQRTEQGDSAMYLCASSLGARASYGYTFGSGTRLTVV.

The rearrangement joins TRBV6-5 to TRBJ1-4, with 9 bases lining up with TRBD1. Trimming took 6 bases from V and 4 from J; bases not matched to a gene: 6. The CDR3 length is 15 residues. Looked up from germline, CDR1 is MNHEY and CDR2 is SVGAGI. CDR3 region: CASRLQGALNEKLFF. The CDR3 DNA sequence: TGTGCCAGCAGACTACAGGGGGCGCTTAATGAAAAACTGTTTTTT.

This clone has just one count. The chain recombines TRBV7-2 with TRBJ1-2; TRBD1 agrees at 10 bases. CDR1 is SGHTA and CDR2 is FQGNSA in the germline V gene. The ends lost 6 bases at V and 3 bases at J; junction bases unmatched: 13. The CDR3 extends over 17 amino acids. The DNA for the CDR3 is TGTGCCAGCAGTTACCCCCCCGGGACAGGGGCGGACTATGGCTACACCTTC. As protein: CASSYPPGTGADYGYTF.

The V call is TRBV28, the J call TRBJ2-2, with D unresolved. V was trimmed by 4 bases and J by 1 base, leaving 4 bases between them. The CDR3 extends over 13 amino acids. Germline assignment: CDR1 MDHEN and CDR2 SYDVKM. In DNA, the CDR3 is TGTGCCAGCAGTTACATGAACACCGGGGAGCTGTTTTTT. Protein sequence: CASSYMNTGELFF.

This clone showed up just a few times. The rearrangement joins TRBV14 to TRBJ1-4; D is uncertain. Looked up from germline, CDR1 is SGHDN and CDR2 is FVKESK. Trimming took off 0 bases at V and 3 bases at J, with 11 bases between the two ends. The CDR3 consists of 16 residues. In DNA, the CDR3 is TGTGCCAGCAGCCAAGATCGCTCCGTCGCTAATGAAAAACTGTTTTTT. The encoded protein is CASSQDRSVANEKLFF.

The chain's CDR3 is CASTRDRQGYTF. CDR3 coding DNA: TGTGCCAGCACCCGGGACAGACAAGGCTACACCTTC. The chain employs TRBV6-1 and TRBJ1-2; 7 bases are shared with TRBD1. With 7 bases clipped from V and 8 bases from J, the junction kept 7 bases outside the gene matches. The CDR3 extends over 12 amino acids. The germline CDR1 and CDR2 sequences are MNHNS and SASEGT.

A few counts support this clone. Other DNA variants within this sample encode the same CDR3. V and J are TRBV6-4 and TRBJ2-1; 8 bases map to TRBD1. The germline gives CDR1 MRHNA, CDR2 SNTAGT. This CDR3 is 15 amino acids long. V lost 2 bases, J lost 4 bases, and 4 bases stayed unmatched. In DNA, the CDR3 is TGTGCCAGCAGTGACGGGGACAGGAGGTACAATGAGCAGTTCTTC. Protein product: CASSDGDRRYNEQFF.

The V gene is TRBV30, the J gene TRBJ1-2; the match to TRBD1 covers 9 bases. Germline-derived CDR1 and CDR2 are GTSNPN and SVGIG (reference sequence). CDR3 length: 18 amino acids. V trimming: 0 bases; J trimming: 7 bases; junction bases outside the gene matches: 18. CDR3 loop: CAWSVSLMPGQGGGGYTF. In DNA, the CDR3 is TGTGCCTGGAGTGTCTCTTTAATGCCGGGACAGGGCGGAGGTGGCTACACCTTC.

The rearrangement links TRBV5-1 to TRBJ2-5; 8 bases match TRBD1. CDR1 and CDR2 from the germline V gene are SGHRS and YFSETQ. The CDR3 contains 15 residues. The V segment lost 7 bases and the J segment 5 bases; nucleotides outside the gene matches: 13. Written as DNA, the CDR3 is TGCGCCAGCCGACCAGGACAGGGTCTCGCGGAGACCCAGTACTTC. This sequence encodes CASRPGQGLAETQYF.

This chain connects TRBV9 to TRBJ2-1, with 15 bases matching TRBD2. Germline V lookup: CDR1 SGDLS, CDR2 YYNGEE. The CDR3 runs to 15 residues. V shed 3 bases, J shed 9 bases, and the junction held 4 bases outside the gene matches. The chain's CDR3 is CASSAPGLAGGEQFF. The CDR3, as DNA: TGTGCCAGCAGCGCACCGGGACTAGCGGGAGGTGAGCAGTTCTTC.

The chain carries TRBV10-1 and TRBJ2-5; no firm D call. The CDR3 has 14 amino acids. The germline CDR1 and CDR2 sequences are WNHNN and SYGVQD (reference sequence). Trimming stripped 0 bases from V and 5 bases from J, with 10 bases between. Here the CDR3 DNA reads TGCGCCAGCAGTGAGTCGCGGCAGCCGGAGACCCAGTACTTC. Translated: CASSESRQPETQYF.

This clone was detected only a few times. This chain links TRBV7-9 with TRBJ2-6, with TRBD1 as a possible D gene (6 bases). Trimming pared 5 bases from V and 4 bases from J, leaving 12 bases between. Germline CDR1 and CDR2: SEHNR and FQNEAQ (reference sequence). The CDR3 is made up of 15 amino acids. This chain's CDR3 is CASSHTGSGANVLTF. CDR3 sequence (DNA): TGTGCCAGCAGCCATACAGGGTCCGGGGCCAACGTCCTGACTTTC.

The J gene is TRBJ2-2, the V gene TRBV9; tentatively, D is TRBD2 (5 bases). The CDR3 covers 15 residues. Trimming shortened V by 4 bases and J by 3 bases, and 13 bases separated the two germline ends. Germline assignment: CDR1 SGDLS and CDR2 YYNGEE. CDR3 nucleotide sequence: TGTGCCAGCAGCCCGATAGCGAGCCACACCGGGGAGCTGTTTTTT. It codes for CASSPIASHTGELFF.

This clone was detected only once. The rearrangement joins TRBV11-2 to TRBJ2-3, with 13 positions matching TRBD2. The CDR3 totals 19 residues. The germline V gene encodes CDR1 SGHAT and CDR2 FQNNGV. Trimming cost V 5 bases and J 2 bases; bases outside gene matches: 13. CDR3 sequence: CASSVLPGTSGVFTDTQYF. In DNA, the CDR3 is TGTGCCAGCAGCGTTTTACCGGGGACTAGCGGGGTATTCACAGATACGCAGTATTTT.

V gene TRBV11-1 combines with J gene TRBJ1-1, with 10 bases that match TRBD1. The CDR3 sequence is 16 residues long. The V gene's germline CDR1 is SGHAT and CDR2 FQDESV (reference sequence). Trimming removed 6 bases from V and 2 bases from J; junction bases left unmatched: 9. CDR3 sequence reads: CASRPDRGGGNTEAFF. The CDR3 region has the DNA TGTGCCAGCAGACCGGACAGGGGGGGAGGCAACACTGAAGCTTTCTTT.

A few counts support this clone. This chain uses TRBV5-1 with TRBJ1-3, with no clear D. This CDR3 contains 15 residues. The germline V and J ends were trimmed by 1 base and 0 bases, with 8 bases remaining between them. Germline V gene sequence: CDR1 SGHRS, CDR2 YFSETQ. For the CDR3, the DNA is TGCGCCAGCAGCTTGATCGGCGTCTCTGGAAACACCATATATTTT. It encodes CASSLIGVSGNTIYF.

The CDR3: CASSLLGSRGQFEQYF. As DNA, the CDR3 is TGTGCCAGCAGTTTATTGGGGTCCAGGGGGCAATTCGAGCAGTACTTC. The chain couples TRBV28 to TRBJ2-7, with 8 nucleotides matching TRBD1. J was trimmed by 6 bases and V by 1 base; bases with no gene match: 11. The germline CDR1 and CDR2 sequences are MDHEN and SYDVKM. CDR3 length equals 16 residues.

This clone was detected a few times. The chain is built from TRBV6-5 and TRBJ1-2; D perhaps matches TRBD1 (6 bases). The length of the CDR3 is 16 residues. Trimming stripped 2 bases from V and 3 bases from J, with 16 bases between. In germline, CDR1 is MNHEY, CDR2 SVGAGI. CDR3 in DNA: TGTGCCAGCAGTTACCACGGAGGGGGGGGTGACTATGGCTACACCTTC. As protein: CASSYHGGGGDYGYTF.